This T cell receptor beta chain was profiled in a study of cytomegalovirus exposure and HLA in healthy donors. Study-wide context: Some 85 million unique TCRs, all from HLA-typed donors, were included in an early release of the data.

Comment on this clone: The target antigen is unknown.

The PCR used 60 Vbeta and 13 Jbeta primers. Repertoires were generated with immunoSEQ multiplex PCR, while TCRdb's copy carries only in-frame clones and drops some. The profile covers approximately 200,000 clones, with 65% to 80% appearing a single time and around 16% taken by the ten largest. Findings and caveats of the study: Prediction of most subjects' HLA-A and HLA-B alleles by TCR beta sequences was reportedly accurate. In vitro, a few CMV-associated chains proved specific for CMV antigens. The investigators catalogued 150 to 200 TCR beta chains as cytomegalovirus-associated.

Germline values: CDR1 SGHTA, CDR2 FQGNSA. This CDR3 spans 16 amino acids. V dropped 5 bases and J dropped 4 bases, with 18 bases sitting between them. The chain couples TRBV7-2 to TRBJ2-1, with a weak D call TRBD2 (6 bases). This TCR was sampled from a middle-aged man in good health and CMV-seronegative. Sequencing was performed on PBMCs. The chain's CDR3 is CASSHPGSGEYNEQFF. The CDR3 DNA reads TGTGCCAGCAGCCATCCCGGTAGCGGAGAGTACAATGAGCAGTTCTTC.